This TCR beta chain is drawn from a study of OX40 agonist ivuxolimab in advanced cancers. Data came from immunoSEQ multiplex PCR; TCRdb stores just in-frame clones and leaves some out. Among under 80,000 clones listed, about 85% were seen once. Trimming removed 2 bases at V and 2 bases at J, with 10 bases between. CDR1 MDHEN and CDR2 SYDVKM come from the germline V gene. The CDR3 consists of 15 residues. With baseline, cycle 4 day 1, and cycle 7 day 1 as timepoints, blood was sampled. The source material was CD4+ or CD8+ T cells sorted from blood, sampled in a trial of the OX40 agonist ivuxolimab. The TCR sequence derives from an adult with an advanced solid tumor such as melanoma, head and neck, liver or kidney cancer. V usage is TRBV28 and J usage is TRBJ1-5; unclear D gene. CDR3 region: CASSLAGLGNQPQHF. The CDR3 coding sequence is TGTGCCAGCAGTTTAGCGGGTTTGGGCAATCAGCCCCAGCATTTT.